Described below is a single T cell receptor beta chain sequence and its context. This entry comes from a study of blood T cell repertoires in COVID-19. Study at large: The samples span acute and convalescent COVID-19 from the United States, Italy and Spain. PBMCs, B-cell-depleted T cells, or T cells were the source of the cDNA or gDNA that made up the material.

V lost 4 bases, J lost 2 bases, and 4 bases stayed unmatched. The CDR3 covers 14 residues. Germline V gene sequence: CDR1 ENHRY, CDR2 SYGVKD. How the authors handled the data: For nucleated cells, counts were estimated from reference gene primer amplification. TCRdb keeps only in-frame clones here, not all; method: immunoSEQ multiplex PCR. V and J calls and clone size are as listed in that table; D and trimming were resolved from the DNA. The profile shows around 380,000 clones, approximately 77% of them singletons. The V gene is TRBV10-3, the J gene TRBJ1-1, with TRBD1 identical over 7 bases. The sequencing input was peripheral blood. This TCR derives from a human donor with acute or convalescent COVID-19. The donor label of this sample is uncertain. Written as DNA, the CDR3 is TGTGCCATCAGTGGGGGACAGACCAACACTGAAGCTTTCTTT. This gives the protein CAISGGQTNTEAFF.